This T cell receptor (beta chain) was observed in a study of naive and memory T cell subsets. Study results and limitations: Possibly reflecting memory cells re-expressing CD45RA, a few larger clonotypes occurred in naive repertoires, especially CD8.

A note on this clonotype: What it binds is unknown.

The CDR3 has 13 amino acids. Germline V gene data show CDR1 as SGHVS and CDR2 as FQNEAQ. V dropped 2 bases and J dropped 5 bases, with 9 bases sitting between them. The beta constant-region primer was an equimolar mix of two oligonucleotides covering TRBC1 and TRBC2. Nested alpha and beta constant-region primers with the SP2 primer drove four PCR rounds on ligated cDNA. One entry per CDR3 protein results from TCRdb running MiXCR on the UMI-ligation and nested PCR reads. The data show 98,000 or so distinct CDR3 sequences, with about 14% seen just once and 2.8% held by the top ten. This receptor was obtained from a human donor in good health. The sequenced material came from naive CD8+ T cells from blood. The chain joins TRBV7-8 to TRBJ2-5; D is uncertain. CDR3 sequence reads: CASSLPRRETQYF. The CDR3 DNA reads TGTGCCAGCAGCTTACCCCGGCGGGAGACCCAGTACTTC.